What follows describes a single T cell receptor beta chain. This clonotype has a handful of counts. Its antigen remains undetermined. Qualities for individual bases were not recorded, and no much larger clone is one base off. These data belong to a study of human T cells and chemical hapten exposure (dated by TCRdb to about 2021). In the study overall: For sensitization, 2% DPC in acetone was applied to a roughly 2 cm by roughly 2 cm area of upper inner arm skin. Throughout the approximately 25-week study period, patients were also given weekly therapeutic DPC doses on the scalp. Patch tests used Finn chambers with 0.01% DPC on the upper back, scored after 6 days by International Contact Dermatitis Research Group standards. The patient cohort, mostly female, included alopecia areata with under or over 50% scalp involvement, alopecia totalis and alopecia universalis. Libraries were combined into a pool for sequencing, and differences in TCR yield between samples came mainly from small differences in library volumes within the pool. In alopecia patients, the study followed how the peripheral blood TCR repertoire changed in vivo over primary and secondary sensitization to diphenylcyclopropenone (DPC), a hapten. Blood was sampled from patients pre-sensitization (week 0) and at 2, 6 and about 24 weeks after DPC sensitization. About 30 alopecia patients provided blood for TCR sequencing at one to four time points (pre-sensitization, 2, 6 and 24 weeks). The paper as a whole reports these results and caveats: Patch test score correlated positively with the number of PT1 expanded TCRs, reaching significance at thresholds 8, 16 and 32 but not at 4. Compared with pre-sensitization or healthy control sets, expanded TCRs formed significantly more large CDR3 similarity clusters, which is consistent with antigen-driven responses. All patients had alopecia, a presumed autoimmune disease, so their immune response might differ from that of healthy individuals. Repeated subsampling changed both the strength of the expansion versus patch-test correlation and the threshold at which the correlation became significant. DPC sensitization did not change the number of TCRs with a frequency above 1 in 1000, and there was no evidence of changes in global repertoire structure.

The time point label here, explained by the study, means: pre-sensitization, week 0. According to the study, the label for this sample's treatment or condition signals: therapeutic diphenylcyclopropenone sensitization with weekly scalp DPC. At every patch-test visit, the blood draw took place before the patch test was put on. Patients were considered eligible if aged 18 to 70, diagnosed with alopecia and deemed suitable for DPC therapy, and patients were excluded if pregnant. Total RNA was extracted from unfractionated whole blood collected in Tempus Blood RNA tubes. The library relied on RACE. This sample was sequenced with a NextSeq 500. During library preparation, unique molecular identifiers were attached to individual cDNA molecules so that TCRs could be counted quantitatively and reproducibly. Both TCR alpha and TCR beta chains were sequenced from each blood RNA sample. Regarding the original processing steps: Samples had a median of about 96,000 TCRs, with a range from about 23,224 to 700,000. V, J and CDR3 annotation of the TCR reads was carried out using the Decombinator software suite. For the PS versus PT1 abundance plots, all samples were subsampled to the same number of TCRs (28,000). TCRs were defined as expanded if absent before sensitization and observed at least eight times at the 2-week time point. Starting from the raw public reads, TCRdb applied fastp trimming at Q25, assembled clones with MiXCR and retained in-frame beta chains. Every CDR3 protein is listed once, alongside the most common genes and DNA of its rows. Clone size and V and J calls follow TCRdb, not the original study. The sample contains about 85,000 distinct CDR3 sequences, around 8.8% of them found a single time. 2.5% to 3% of the sample rests with the top ten.

Taken from cysteine to valine, the CDR3 has 11 residues. The DNA shown is the 33-base CDR3, in frame from base 1. Relative to germline, V is 0 bases shorter and J is 10 bases shorter, with 7 bases between their ends. For CDR1 and CDR2, the germline V gene lists SGHAT and FQNNGV. This chain is built from TRBV11-2 and TRBJ2-7; no D gene call is confident. This receptor was taken from a man in his forties or fifties with alopecia areata. Some clones in this sample may be carry-over from other donors' samples. The sample was whole blood, taken in connection with sensitization to the hapten diphenylcyclopropenone (DPC). The CDR3 reads CASSLDSLQYV. Read as DNA, the sequence is TGTGCCAGCAGCTTAGATTCCCTCCAGTACGTC.